This note documents a single T cell receptor beta chain sequence. Its antigen is unidentified. This may be a read error, as it is one base from a much larger clone. The CDR3 covers 16 residues. Germline V gene sequence: CDR1 MNHEY, CDR2 SVGEGT. This entry belongs to a study of regulatory T cells in long-lasting Graves disease. Whole-study context: For under 3 months, newly diagnosed Graves' patients had been taking antithyroid drugs. General study results and limits: Graves' patients with persistent disease showed TCR diversity lower than patients newly diagnosed.

Libraries of TCR beta came from iRepertoire HTBI primers plus Arm-PCR of CDR3 regions. In TCRdb, the multiplex PCR reads were re-called with MiXCR into one record per CDR3 protein. The sample holds fewer than 350,000 distinct CDR3 sequences, 18% seen once. The time point was: newly diagnosed GD, antithyroid drugs for less than 3 months. The TCR library was prepared using RNA isolated from PBMCs. The source of the patients was an endocrinology department in Xi'an, China. Roughly 9 milliliters of peripheral blood were drawn into EDTA tubes. This specimen consisted of peripheral blood mononuclear cells (PBMCs), obtained at new diagnosis, from a patient treated with antithyroid drugs. The chain links TRBV6-2 or TRBV6-3 to TRBJ2-5, with 11 bases aligning to TRBD2. The J call may be wrong; the DNA end is better matched by TRBJ2-1. The TCR was taken from a female donor with Graves disease. The CDR3 loop is CASRLPGLAVSNEQFF. The CDR3 DNA follows: TGTGCCAGCAGACTACCGGGACTAGCGGTAAGCAATGAGCAGTTCTTC.